Reported below is one T cell receptor beta chain. The PCR had 60 Vbeta and 13 Jbeta primers. Here immunoSEQ multiplex PCR was the method, and the copy in TCRdb shows in-frame clones only, minus some. The sample has 110,000 or so clones; 82% are singletons. This sample was taken from a study of cytomegalovirus exposure and HLA in healthy donors. V was cut by 1 base and J by 4 bases, with 10 bases left in between. Germline V CDR1 and CDR2: MGHRA, YSYEKL. The CDR3 contains 14 residues. The chain carries TRBV4-1 and TRBJ2-5; weak D call: TRBD1 (5 bases). Sample: PBMCs. The sequence came from a woman between 18 and 30 years old in good health and CMV-seronegative. The CDR3 reads CASSQAARAETQYF. In DNA, the CDR3 is TGCGCCAGCAGCCAAGCGGCCAGGGCAGAGACCCAGTACTTC.